One sample yielded the 3 T cell receptor beta chains listed below, sequenced in a study of CD4+ T cells in melanoma. Method: immunoSEQ multiplex PCR; TCRdb's copy keeps in-frame clones and lacks some. This sample carries approximately 16,000 clones, about 64% of them seen once, and the ten largest clones take about 14%. Specimen: cells from a culture (not recorded whether cultured in vitro). The origin of the receptors is a human donor with melanoma.

The chain recombines TRBV5-1 with TRBJ2-2; 10 nucleotides agree with TRBD1. CDR1 SGHRS and CDR2 YFSETQ come from the germline V gene. With 1 base clipped from V and 4 bases from J, the junction kept 13 bases outside the gene matches. CDR3 length: 19 amino acids. CDR3 DNA sequence: TGCGCCAGCAGCTTGTTGGGACAGGGGTCCCGACTAAGCACCGGGGAGCTGTTTTTT. Its translation: CASSLLGQGSRLSTGELFF.

This chain links TRBV10-3 with TRBJ1-5, with D hard to call. Germline values: CDR1 ENHRY, CDR2 SYGVKD. The CDR3 covers 13 residues. Trimming took off 10 bases at V and 6 bases at J, with 16 bases between the two ends. Here the CDR3 DNA reads TGTGCCACCGGACTCCCGAGAGCTCAGCCCCAGCATTTT. As protein: CATGLPRAQPQHF.

V is TRBV4-1 and J is TRBJ1-6; 10 bases are shared with TRBD1. Trimming at V came to 1 base and at J to 10 bases, leaving 10 bases not matched to a gene. The germline gives CDR1 MGHRA, CDR2 YSYEKL. The CDR3 has 17 amino acids. CDR3: CASSQGPGTGARSPLHF. The DNA for the CDR3 is TGCGCCAGCAGCCAAGGCCCCGGGACAGGGGCACGCTCACCCCTCCACTTT.